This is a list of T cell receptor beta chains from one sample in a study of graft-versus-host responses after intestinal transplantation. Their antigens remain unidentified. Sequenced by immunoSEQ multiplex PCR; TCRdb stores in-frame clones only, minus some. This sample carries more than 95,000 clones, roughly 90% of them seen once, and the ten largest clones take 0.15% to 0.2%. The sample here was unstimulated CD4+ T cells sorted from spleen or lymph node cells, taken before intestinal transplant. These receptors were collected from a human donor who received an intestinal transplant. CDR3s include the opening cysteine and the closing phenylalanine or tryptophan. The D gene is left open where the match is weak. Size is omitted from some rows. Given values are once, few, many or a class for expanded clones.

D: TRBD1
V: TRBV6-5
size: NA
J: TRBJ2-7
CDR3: CASSRGKYEQYF
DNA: TGTGCCAGCAGCAGGGGGAAGTACGAGCAGTACTTC

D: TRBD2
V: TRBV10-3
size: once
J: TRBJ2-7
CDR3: CATRGGGMAYEQYF
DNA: TGTGCCACTCGCGGGGGGGGAATGGCCTACGAGCAGTACTTC

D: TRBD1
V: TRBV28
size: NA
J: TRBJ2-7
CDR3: CASRTGSYEQYF
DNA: TGTGCCAGCAGGACAGGGTCCTACGAGCAGTACTTC

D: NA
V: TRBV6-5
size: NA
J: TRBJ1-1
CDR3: CASSSPGGGRNTEAFF
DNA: TGTGCCAGCAGTTCCCCGGGAGGGGGGAGGAACACTGAAGCTTTCTTT

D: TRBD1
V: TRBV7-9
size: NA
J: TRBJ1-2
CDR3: CASSFDRVRDGYTF
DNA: TGTGCCAGCAGCTTTGACAGGGTGCGAGATGGCTACACCTTC

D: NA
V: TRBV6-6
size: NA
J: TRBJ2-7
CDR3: CASSYRGLGAYEQYF
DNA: TGTGCCAGCAGCTACAGGGGACTAGGGGCCTACGAGCAGTACTTC

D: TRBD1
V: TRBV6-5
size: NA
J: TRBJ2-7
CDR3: CASRDRGVSYEQYF
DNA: TGTGCCAGCAGGGACAGGGGTGTTTCCTACGAGCAGTACTTC

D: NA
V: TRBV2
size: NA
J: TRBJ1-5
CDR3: CASSDGRGNQPQHF
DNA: TGTGCCAGCAGTGATGGCAGGGGCAATCAGCCCCAGCATTTT

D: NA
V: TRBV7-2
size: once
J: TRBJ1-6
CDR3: CASSPTGSGSPLHF
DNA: TGTGCCAGCAGCCCGACAGGTAGTGGTTCACCCCTCCACTTT

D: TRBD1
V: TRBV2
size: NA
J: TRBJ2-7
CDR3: CASSPGQGPF
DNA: TGTGCCAGCAGTCCGGGACAGGGGCCCTTC

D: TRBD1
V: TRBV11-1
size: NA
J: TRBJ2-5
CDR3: CASRLTGGETQYF
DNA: TGTGCCAGCAGATTAACAGGGGGGGAGACCCAGTACTTC

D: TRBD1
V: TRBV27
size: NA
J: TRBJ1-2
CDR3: CASSLDPTGTGYTF
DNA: TGTGCCAGCAGTCTAGACCCGACAGGGACGGGCTACACCTTC

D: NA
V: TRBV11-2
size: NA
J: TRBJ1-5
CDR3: CASSFTDNQPQHF
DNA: TGTGCCAGCAGCTTTACGGACAACCAGCCCCAGCATTTT

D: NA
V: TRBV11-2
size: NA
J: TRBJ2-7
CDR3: CASSLGLGYEQYF
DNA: TGTGCCAGCAGCTTAGGACTAGGGTACGAGCAGTACTTC

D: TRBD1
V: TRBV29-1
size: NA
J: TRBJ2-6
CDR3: CSVGQGARGANVLTF
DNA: TGCAGCGTCGGACAGGGGGCGCGAGGGGCCAACGTCCTGACTTTC

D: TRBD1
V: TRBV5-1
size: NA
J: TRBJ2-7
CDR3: CASKDRGASEQYF
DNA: TGCGCCAGCAAAGACAGGGGTGCATCCGAGCAGTACTTC

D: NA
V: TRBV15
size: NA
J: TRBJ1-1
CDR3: CATSRHAPGFVEAFF
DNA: TGTGCCACCAGCAGACACGCACCAGGGTTTGTAGAAGCTTTCTTT

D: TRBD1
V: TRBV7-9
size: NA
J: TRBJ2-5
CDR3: CASSSPPTGEETQYF
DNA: TGTGCCAGCAGCTCGCCCCCGACAGGGGAAGAGACCCAGTACTTC

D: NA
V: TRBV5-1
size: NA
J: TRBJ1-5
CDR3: CASSLAGNQPQHF
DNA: TGCGCCAGCAGCTTGGCAGGGAATCAGCCCCAGCATTTT

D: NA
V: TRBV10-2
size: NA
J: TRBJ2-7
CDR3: CASSAVSLAYEQYF
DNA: TGCGCCAGCAGTGCCGTATCTCTCGCCTACGAGCAGTACTTC

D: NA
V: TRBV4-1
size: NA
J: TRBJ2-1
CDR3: CASSPDAGQTYNEQFF
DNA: TGCGCCAGCAGCCCCGACGCGGGACAGACTTACAATGAGCAGTTCTTC

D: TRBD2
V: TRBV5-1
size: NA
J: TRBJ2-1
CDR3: CASSLASQRGNNEQFF
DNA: TGCGCCAGCAGCTTGGCCTCGCAGCGGGGTAACAATGAGCAGTTCTTC

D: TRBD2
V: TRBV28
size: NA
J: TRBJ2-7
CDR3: CASSRGGGYEQYF
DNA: TGTGCCAGCAGCCGGGGCGGGGGTTACGAGCAGTACTTC

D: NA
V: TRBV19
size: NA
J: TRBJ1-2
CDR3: CASSQQTGFGYTF
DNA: TGTGCCAGTAGTCAACAGACAGGTTTTGGCTACACCTTC

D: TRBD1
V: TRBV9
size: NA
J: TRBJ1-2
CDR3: CASSPQGVYGYTF
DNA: TGTGCCAGCAGCCCCCAGGGGGTCTATGGCTACACCTTC

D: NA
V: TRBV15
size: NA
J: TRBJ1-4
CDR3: CATSRGRTEKLFF
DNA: TGTGCCACCAGCAGAGGGAGGACTGAAAAACTGTTTTTT

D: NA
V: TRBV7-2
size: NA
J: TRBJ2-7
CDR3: CASSFRGSSYEQYF
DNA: TGTGCCAGCAGCTTCCGGGGGAGCTCCTACGAGCAGTACTTC

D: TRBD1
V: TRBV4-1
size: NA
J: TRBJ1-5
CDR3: CASSQDWGQTGEPQHF
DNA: TGCGCCAGCAGCCAAGACTGGGGTCAGACAGGGGAGCCCCAGCATTTT

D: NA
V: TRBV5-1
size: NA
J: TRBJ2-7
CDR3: CASSLLVGGGEQYF
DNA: TGCGCCAGCAGCTTGCTGGTCGGGGGAGGCGAGCAGTACTTC

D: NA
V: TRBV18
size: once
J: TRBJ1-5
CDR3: CASSPGQGNQPQHF
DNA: TGTGCCAGCTCACCAGGGCAGGGCAATCAGCCCCAGCATTTT

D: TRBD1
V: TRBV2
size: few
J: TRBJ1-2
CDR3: CASPTPGQGYGYTF
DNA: TGTGCCAGCCCTACACCGGGACAGGGGTATGGCTACACCTTC

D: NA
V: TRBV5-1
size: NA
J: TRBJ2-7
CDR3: CASSLGTDNYEQYF
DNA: TGCGCCAGCAGCTTGGGGACAGATAATTACGAGCAGTACTTC

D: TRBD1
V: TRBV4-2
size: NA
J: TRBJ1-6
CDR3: CASSQDRTGVDSPLHF
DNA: TGTGCCAGCAGCCAAGATCGTACAGGGGTAGATTCACCCCTCCACTTT

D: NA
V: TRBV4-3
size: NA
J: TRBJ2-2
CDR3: CASSRGLRTLRTGELFF
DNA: TGCGCCAGCAGCCGGGGACTGAGGACACTACGCACCGGGGAGCTGTTTTTT

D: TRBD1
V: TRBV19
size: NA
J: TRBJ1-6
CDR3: CASTGDRGNSPLHF
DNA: TGTGCCAGTACTGGGGACAGGGGAAATTCACCCCTCCACTTT

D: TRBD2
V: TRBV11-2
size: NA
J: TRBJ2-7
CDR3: CASSNVAGASYEQYF
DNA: TGTGCCAGCAGTAACGTAGCGGGAGCCTCCTACGAGCAGTACTTC

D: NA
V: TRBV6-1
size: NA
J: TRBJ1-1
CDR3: CASSISQGHTEAFF
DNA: TGTGCCAGCAGTATCTCTCAGGGTCACACTGAAGCTTTCTTT

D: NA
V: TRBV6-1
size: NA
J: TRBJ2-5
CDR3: CASSTWGLTQYF
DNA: TGTGCCAGCAGTACTTGGGGCCTGACCCAGTACTTC

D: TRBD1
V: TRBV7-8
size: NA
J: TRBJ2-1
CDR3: CASSSSGTGDGEQFF
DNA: TGTGCCAGCAGCTCGTCCGGGACAGGGGACGGTGAGCAGTTCTTC

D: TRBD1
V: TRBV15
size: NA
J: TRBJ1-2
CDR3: CATSRADRGGGYTF
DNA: TGTGCCACCAGCAGAGCGGACAGGGGGGGTGGCTACACCTTC

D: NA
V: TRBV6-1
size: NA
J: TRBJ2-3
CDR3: CASRDSSGSDTQYF
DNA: TGTGCCAGCAGGGACAGCTCAGGATCAGATACGCAGTATTTT

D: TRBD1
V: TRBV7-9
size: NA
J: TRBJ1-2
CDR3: CASSLLQGDYDGYTF
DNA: TGTGCCAGCAGCTTATTACAGGGGGATTATGATGGCTACACCTTC

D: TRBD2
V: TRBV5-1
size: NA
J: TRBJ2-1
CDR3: CASSLTSGGARNEQFF
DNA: TGCGCCAGCAGCTTAACTAGCGGGGGGGCCCGCAATGAGCAGTTCTTC

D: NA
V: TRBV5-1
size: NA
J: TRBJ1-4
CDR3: CASSLAATNEKLFF
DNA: TGCGCCAGCAGCTTGGCAGCAACTAATGAAAAACTGTTTTTT

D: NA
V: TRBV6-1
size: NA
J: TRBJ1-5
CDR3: CASSEAGGNQPQHF
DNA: TGTGCCAGCAGTGAAGCAGGGGGCAATCAGCCCCAGCATTTT

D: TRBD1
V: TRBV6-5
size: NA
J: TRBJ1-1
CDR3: CAGSNRGHQTEAFF
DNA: TGTGCCGGCAGCAACAGGGGGCATCAAACTGAAGCTTTCTTT

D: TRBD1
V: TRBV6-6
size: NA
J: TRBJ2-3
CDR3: CASSYLGQAVPDTQYF
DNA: TGTGCCAGCAGTTACCTGGGACAGGCCGTCCCAGATACGCAGTATTTT

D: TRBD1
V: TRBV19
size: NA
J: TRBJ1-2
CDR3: CASKRTGGEYGYTF
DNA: TGTGCCAGTAAGAGGACAGGGGGGGAATATGGCTACACCTTC

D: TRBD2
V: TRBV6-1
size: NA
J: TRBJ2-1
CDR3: CASSGLAGPPFFNEQFF
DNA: TGTGCCAGCAGTGGACTAGCGGGACCCCCGTTTTTCAATGAGCAGTTCTTC